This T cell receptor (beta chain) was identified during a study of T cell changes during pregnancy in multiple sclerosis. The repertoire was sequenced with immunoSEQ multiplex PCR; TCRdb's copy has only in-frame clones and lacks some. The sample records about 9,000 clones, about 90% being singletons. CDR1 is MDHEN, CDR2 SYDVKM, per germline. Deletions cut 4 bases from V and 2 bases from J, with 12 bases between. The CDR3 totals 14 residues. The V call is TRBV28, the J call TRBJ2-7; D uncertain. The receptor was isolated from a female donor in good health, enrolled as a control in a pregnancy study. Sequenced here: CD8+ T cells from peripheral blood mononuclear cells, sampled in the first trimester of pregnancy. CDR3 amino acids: CASSSSGGPYEQYF. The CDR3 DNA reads TGTGCCAGCAGTTCTTCTGGCGGTCCCTACGAGCAGTACTTC.